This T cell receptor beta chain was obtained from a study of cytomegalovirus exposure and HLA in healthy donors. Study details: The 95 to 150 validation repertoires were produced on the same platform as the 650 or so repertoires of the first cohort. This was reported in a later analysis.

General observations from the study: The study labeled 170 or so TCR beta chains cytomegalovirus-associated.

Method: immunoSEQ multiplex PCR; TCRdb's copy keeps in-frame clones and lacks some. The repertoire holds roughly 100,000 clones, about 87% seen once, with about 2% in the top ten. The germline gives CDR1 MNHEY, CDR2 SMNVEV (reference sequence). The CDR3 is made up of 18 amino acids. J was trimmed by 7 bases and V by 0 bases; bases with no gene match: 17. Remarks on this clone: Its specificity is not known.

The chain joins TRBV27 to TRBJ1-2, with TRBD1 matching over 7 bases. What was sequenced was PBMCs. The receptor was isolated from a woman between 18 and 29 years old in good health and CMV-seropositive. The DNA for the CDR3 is TGTGCCAGCAGTTTATCTGATCTCGGCCAGGGGGTTGAGTCTGGCTACACCTTC. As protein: CASSLSDLGQGVESGYTF.